This TCR beta chain was sequenced in a study of CD8 T cells in Susac syndrome. With random hexamers, about 0.45 to 1 ug RNA was reverse transcribed. The TCR beta CDR3 was amplified by immunoSEQ multiplex PCR across 54 Vbeta, 13 Jbeta. From the immunoSEQ multiplex PCR reads, TCRdb called clonotypes with MiXCR, one entry per CDR3 protein. The data show around 280,000 distinct CDR3 sequences, 85% seen once. This CDR3 region has 17 residues. Looked up from germline, CDR1 is MNHEY and CDR2 is SMNVEV (reference sequence). V dropped 1 base and J dropped 1 base, with 16 bases sitting between them. The receptor was isolated from a human donor with multiple sclerosis. This chain uses TRBV27 with TRBJ1-1; D remains unclear. The sample consisted of CD8+ T cells from PBMCs. CDR3 coding DNA: TGTGCCAGCAGTTTATTCGGAGTCCCTGGGGAGAACACTGAAGCTTTCTTT. This gives the protein CASSLFGVPGENTEAFF.